This T cell receptor beta chain stems from a study of cytomegalovirus exposure and HLA in healthy donors. Overall study context: Unique TCRs numbering some 93 million, obtained from HLA-typed donors, made up an early data release. Study findings and constraints: The likely explanation for a cluster of highly shared sequence variants was sequencing artifact. With high specificity and sensitivity, the classifier reportedly diagnosed cytomegalovirus status. Listed as cytomegalovirus-associated were 150 to 200 TCR beta chains.

For this clone: Its matching antigen is unknown.

This CDR3 is built from 13 residues. Looked up from germline, CDR1 is MNHNS and CDR2 is SASEGT. Trimming removed 1 base at V and 4 bases at J, with 8 bases between. The primer mix had 60 Vbeta and 13 Jbeta primers. Method: immunoSEQ multiplex PCR; TCRdb's copy keeps in-frame clones and lacks some. The sample includes around 280,000 clones, about 90% seen only once; the top ten take about 2.3%. Sequencing was performed on PBMCs. The rearrangement joins TRBV6-1 to TRBJ2-7; D call uncertain. The receptor was isolated from a woman aged 18-29 years in good health and CMV-seronegative. The CDR3 region is CASSEVVRYEQYF. CDR3 coding DNA: TGTGCCAGCAGTGAAGTAGTTCGGTACGAGCAGTACTTC.